The 20 T cell receptor beta chains reported below all come from one sample, sequenced in a study of patients and donors after allogeneic stem cell transplantation. TCRdb re-derived calls from the RT-PCR reads in MiXCR, one entry per CDR3 protein. The sample holds approximately 200,000 distinct CDR3 sequences, 35% to 50% seen once. Sequencing used blood, either unsorted or a sorted T cell fraction (not recorded which). The receptor source for this set is a human donor who was either an allogeneic HSCT recipient or a stem cell or donor lymphocyte infusion donor (not recorded which). It is not recorded whose cells these are; they may come from a transplant donor.

The chain carries TRBV2 and TRBJ1-5; possible D gene TRBD1, 5 bases. The CDR3 contains 16 residues. Germline V CDR1 and CDR2: SNHLY, FYNNEI. Trimming left V 6 bases short and J 0 bases short, with 15 bases between. The CDR3 DNA reads TGTGCCAGCAGCCGAAGACAGACAATTAGCAATCAGCCCCAGCATTTT. Encoded protein: CASSRRQTISNQPQHF.

The rearrangement joins TRBV6-5 to TRBJ1-1, with a tentative D call TRBD1 (5 bases). This CDR3 is 15 amino acids long. V shed 6 bases and J shed 1 base, with 15 bases lying between them. In germline, CDR1 is MNHEY, CDR2 SVGAGI. CDR3 DNA: TGTGCCAGCAGCTCTAGGACCGGGGGGAACACTGAAGCTTTCTTT. Residues: CASSSRTGGNTEAFF.

This clonotype was recorded a few times. The chain is built from TRBV28 and TRBJ1-3, with D perhaps TRBD1 (5 bases). This CDR3 has 16 amino acids. The ends were cut back, 3 bases at V and 0 bases at J, with 12 bases in the middle. Per the germline V gene, CDR1 is MDHEN and CDR2 is SYDVKM. The CDR3 coding sequence is TGTGCCAGCAGTTTCGGGGAGGGGCCCTCTGGAAACACCATATATTTT. It translates to CASSFGEGPSGNTIYF.

V gene TRBV7-2 combines with J gene TRBJ1-1; D unresolved. Trimming took off 2 bases at V and 4 bases at J, with 20 bases between the two ends. CDR3 length: 17 amino acids. The V gene's germline CDR1 is SGHTA and CDR2 FQGNSA. The chain's CDR3 is CASSLIPRAGGGTEAFF. CDR3 nucleotides: TGTGCCAGCAGCTTAATTCCTCGGGCGGGCGGCGGCACTGAAGCTTTCTTT. The full variable domain, completed using reference TRBV7-2 and TRBJ1-1, is GAGVSQSPSNKVTEKGKDVELRCDPISGHTALYWYRQSLGQGLEFLIYFQGNSAPDKSGLPSDRFSAERTGGSVSTLTIQRTQQEDSAVYLCASSLIPRAGGGTEAFFGQGTRLTVV.

The genes are TRBV6-5 and TRBJ2-5; the match to TRBD2 covers 9 bases. Germline trimming cut 3 bases from V and 3 bases from J; bases unmatched to any gene: 8. CDR1 is MNHEY, CDR2 SVGAGI, per germline. The CDR3 has 16 amino acids. The CDR3 sequence: CASSYNPTSGKETQYF. Here the CDR3 DNA reads TGTGCCAGCAGTTATAACCCGACTAGCGGTAAAGAGACCCAGTACTTC.

The gene calls are TRBV12-3 or TRBV12-4 and TRBJ2-1; 9 nucleotides agree with TRBD2. Germline trimming cut 5 bases from V and 8 bases from J; bases unmatched to any gene: 19. There are 18 residues in the CDR3. The CDR3 sequence is CASSPPPSRREGHHEQFF. CDR3 coding DNA: TGTGCCAGCAGTCCTCCGCCGTCCAGGCGGGAGGGCCACCATGAGCAGTTCTTC.

The chain has TRBV20-1 and TRBJ1-5; the D gene is possibly TRBD1 (6 bases). Germline CDR1 is DFQATT and CDR2 is SNEGSKA (reference sequence). With 5 bases removed from V and 3 bases from J, the gap between germline ends came to 8 bases. The CDR3 consists of 12 residues. Written as DNA, the CDR3 is TGCAGTGCTGGGACATTCAATCAGCCCCAGCATTTT. This gives the protein CSAGTFNQPQHF.

The V and J genes are TRBV4-3 and TRBJ1-1, with D possibly being TRBD1 (5 bases). V lost 4 bases and J lost 0, with 12 bases in between. Germline CDR1 is LGHNA and CDR2 is YSLEER. The CDR3 is made up of 15 amino acids. The CDR3: CASSPTGLLNTEAFF. In DNA form, the CDR3 reads TGCGCCAGCAGCCCAACAGGCCTCCTGAACACTGAAGCTTTCTTT.

The J gene is TRBJ2-2, the V gene TRBV12-3 or TRBV12-4, with 7 bases that match TRBD2. Germline trimming cut 2 bases from V and 1 base from J; bases unmatched to any gene: 1. The CDR3 totals 15 residues. The CDR3 DNA follows: TGTGCCAGCAGTTTATCTAGCGGGAACACCGGGGAGCTGTTTTTT. This translates into CASSLSSGNTGELFF.

This clonotype was counted between two and nine times. The rearrangement uses TRBV20-1 and TRBJ1-1, with D hard to call. There are 12 residues in the CDR3. The germline V gene has CDR1 DFQATT and CDR2 SNEGSKA (reference sequence). V lost 5 bases, J lost 1 base, and 8 bases lay in between. This CDR3 is CSAWASNTEAFF. In nucleotides, the CDR3 is TGCAGTGCTTGGGCCTCGAACACTGAAGCTTTCTTT.

This rearrangement joins TRBV10-3 to TRBJ1-1; TRBD1 aligns across 10 bases. J gave up 11 bases and V 7 bases, and 10 bases lay outside the gene matches. CDR3 length: 13 amino acids. Germline CDR1 ENHRY, CDR2 SYGVKD. The chain's CDR3 is CAITRQGAREAFF. CDR3 nucleotides: TGTGCCATCACGCGACAGGGGGCGAGGGAGGCTTTCTTT.

Here the CDR3 DNA reads TGTGCCTGGAGTTTGGGGACTGTCGCCTACGAGCAGTACTTC. This sequence encodes CAWSLGTVAYEQYF. V is TRBV30 and J is TRBJ2-7; D is possibly TRBD2 (6 bases). CDR1 is GTSNPN, CDR2 SVGIG, per germline (reference sequence). Trimming left V 2 bases short and J 2 bases short, with 13 bases between. This CDR3 spans 14 amino acids.

The V gene is TRBV6-5, the J gene TRBJ2-2; 9 bases align to TRBD2. Germline CDR1 MNHEY, CDR2 SVGAGI. The CDR3 is 16 residues long. With 6 bases clipped from V and 4 bases from J, the junction kept 9 bases outside the gene matches. The DNA for the CDR3 is TGTGCCAGCAGACCTCCGGGACTAGCTTCCACCGGGGAGCTGTTTTTT. Its protein is CASRPPGLASTGELFF.

V and J are TRBV10-2 and TRBJ1-5; D remains ambiguous. Looked up from germline, CDR1 is WSHSY and CDR2 is SAAADI. V was trimmed by 2 bases and J by 1 base, leaving 0 bases between them. The length of the CDR3 is 12 residues. The chain's CDR3 is CASSESNQPQHF. The CDR3 nucleotides read TGCGCCAGCAGTGAGAGCAATCAGCCCCAGCATTTT.

In its sample, this clonotype was seen a few times. This rearrangement joins TRBV7-9 to TRBJ1-5; D unclear. CDR3 length equals 15 residues. CDR1 is SEHNR, CDR2 FQNEAQ, per germline (reference sequence). V was cut by 2 bases and J by 0 bases, with 8 bases left in between. The CDR3 DNA reads TGTGCCAGCAGCTTATTCGGTAATAGCAATCAGCCCCAGCATTTT. Protein product: CASSLFGNSNQPQHF.

The CDR3 sequence: CASSSLAPNTGELFF. CDR3 DNA: TGTGCCAGCAGTTCCCTGGCCCCGAACACCGGGGAGCTGTTTTTT. The chain employs TRBV12-3 or TRBV12-4 and TRBJ2-2; D is uncertain. There are 15 residues in the CDR3. The V gene lost 4 bases and the J gene lost 0 bases, with 9 bases spanning the gap.

V and J are TRBV9 and TRBJ2-7; D is unresolved. The CDR3 is 10 residues long. V lost 8 bases and J 5 bases, leaving 8 bases between the germline ends. Per germline, CDR1 SGDLS and CDR2 YYNGEE. This chain's CDR3 is CASLGNEQYF. For the CDR3, the DNA is TGTGCCAGTCTAGGAAACGAGCAGTACTTC.

V and J are TRBV15 and TRBJ2-1, with TRBD2 as a possible D gene (6 bases). Germline lookup yields CDR1 LNHNV and CDR2 YYDKDF (reference sequence). Trimming took off 7 bases at V and 15 bases at J, with 22 bases between the two ends. The CDR3 totals 13 residues. The CDR3 bases are TGTGCCACCAAGATACTCGGGACTGCCCGCCTGTTCTTC. Translated, it gives CATKILGTARLFF. The complete variable domain, with remaining parts taken from reference TRBV15 and TRBJ2-1, reads DAMVIQNPRYQVTQFGKPVTLSCSQTLNHNVMYWYQQKSSQAPKLLFHYYDKDFNNEADTPDNFQSRRPNTSFCFLDIRSPGLGDTAMYLCATKILGTARLFFGPGTRLTVL.

V and J are TRBV9 and TRBJ1-4; D is unclear. Germline lookup yields CDR1 SGDLS and CDR2 YYNGEE. The CDR3 has 14 residues. V was clipped by 4 bases and J by 3 bases, with 10 bases between them. The CDR3 sequence is CASSRVGSNEKLFF. The CDR3 nucleotides are TGTGCCAGCAGCCGGGTCGGGTCTAATGAAAAACTGTTTTTT.

This clonotype was counted a few times. This chain joins TRBV15 and TRBJ2-5, with 7 nucleotides matching TRBD1. The length of the CDR3 is 13 residues. The germline gives CDR1 LNHNV, CDR2 YYDKDF (reference sequence). J lost 2 bases, V lost 3 bases, and 0 bases had no gene match. In nucleotides, the CDR3 is TGTGCCACCAGCAGGGACAGGCAAGAGACCCAGTACTTC. The encoded protein is CATSRDRQETQYF. The complete variable domain, with remaining parts taken from reference TRBV15 and TRBJ2-5, reads DAMVIQNPRYQVTQFGKPVTLSCSQTLNHNVMYWYQQKSSQAPKLLFHYYDKDFNNEADTPDNFQSRRPNTSFCFLDIRSPGLGDTAMYLCATSRDRQETQYFGPGTRLLVL.